This T cell receptor (beta chain) derives from a study of blood T cell repertoires in COVID-19. About the study: Sample material is recorded as cDNA or gDNA derived from T cells, B-cell-depleted T cells, or PBMCs.

Seattle's cohort entered during active infection and was followed longitudinally. The CDR3 sequence is 15 residues long. Germline trimming cut 5 bases from V and 8 bases from J; bases unmatched to any gene: 11. The V gene's germline CDR1 is LNHNV and CDR2 YYDKDF (reference sequence). Original methodology: Using reference gene primer amplification, nucleated cell counts were estimated. Profiling relied on immunoSEQ multiplex PCR, and the TCRdb table lists in-frame clones only, not all of them. For V, J and clone size, that table is used; D and trimming come from the DNA. The sample records more than 200,000 clones, around 86% being singletons.

The sequenced sample consisted of peripheral blood. The V call is TRBV15, the J call TRBJ1-4; TRBD1 aligns across 7 bases. This TCR was recovered from a woman aged 55 to 70 with COVID-19, enrolled during active disease. The CDR3 region has the DNA TGTGCCACCAGCTGGGCCGGGACAGTCAACGAAAAACTGTTTTTT. This encodes CATSWAGTVNEKLFF.